Presented here are 20 T cell receptor beta chains from one specimen sequenced in a study of blood T cell repertoires in COVID-19. Profiled with immunoSEQ multiplex PCR; TCRdb holds only in-frame clones, not every one. The data show about 52,000 clones, roughly four fifths seen once. The source material was peripheral blood. The receptor source for this set is a woman aged 80 or over with COVID-19, enrolled during active disease.

The rearrangement uses TRBV18 and TRBJ2-7; perhaps TRBD2 as D (5 bases). The CDR3 is made up of 13 amino acids. The V end lost 5 bases, the J end lost 3 bases, and 11 bases lay between the germline ends. From germline, CDR1 is KGHSH and CDR2 LQKENI. CDR3 protein: CASSSGRDYEQYF. In nucleotides, the CDR3 is TGTGCCAGCTCATCAGGACGGGACTACGAGCAGTACTTC. The entire variable domain, with the rest obtained from reference TRBV18 and TRBJ2-7, is as follows: NAGVMQNPRHLVRRRGQEARLRCSPMKGHSHVYWYRQLPEEGLKFMVYLQKENIIDESGMPKERFSAEFPKEGPSILRIQQVVRGDSAAYFCASSSGRDYEQYFGPGTRLTVT.

The rearrangement joins TRBV12-5 to TRBJ2-2; 12 bases agree with TRBD2. Per the germline V gene, CDR1 is LGHNT and CDR2 is FRNRAP. V lost 3 bases to trimming and J lost 6 bases; unmatched junction nucleotides: 5. This CDR3 has 16 amino acids. The CDR3 here is CASGLGSSGRAGELFF. For the CDR3, the DNA is TGTGCTAGTGGTTTAGGGTCTAGCGGGAGGGCCGGGGAGCTGTTTTTT. Full variable domain (remainder filled in from reference TRBV12-5 and TRBJ2-2): DARVTQTPRHKVTEMGQEVTMRCQPILGHNTVFWYRQTMMQGLELLAYFRNRAPLDDSGMPKDRFSAEMPDATLATLKIQPSEPRDSAVYFCASGLGSSGRAGELFFGEGSRLTVL.

This chain links TRBV4-1 with TRBJ2-2, with D tentatively TRBD2 (5 bases). Germline CDR1 MGHRA, CDR2 YSYEKL. Trimming stripped 1 base from V and 7 bases from J, with 10 bases between. This CDR3 comprises 14 residues. The CDR3 bases are TGCGCCAGCAGCCAAGCCCAGGCGGGCGGGGAGCTGTTTTTT. Protein product: CASSQAQAGGELFF.

The chain has TRBV5-1 and TRBJ1-1; TRBD1 might be the D (6 bases). This CDR3 is 13 amino acids long. The germline gives CDR1 SGHRS, CDR2 YFSETQ. V gave up 0 bases and J gave up 6 bases, with 9 bases separating them. The CDR3 region has the DNA TGCGCCAGCAGCTTGGGGACAGTGGCTGAAGCTTTCTTT. Translation gives CASSLGTVAEAFF. The entire variable domain, with the rest obtained from reference TRBV5-1 and TRBJ1-1, is as follows: KAGVTQTPRYLIKTRGQQVTLSCSPISGHRSVSWYQQTPGQGLQFLFEYFSETQRNKGNFPGRFSGRQFSNSRSEMNVSTLELGDSALYLCASSLGTVAEAFFGQGTRLTVV.

The chain recombines TRBV5-1 with TRBJ2-3, with TRBD1 matching 8 bases. The J segment lost 3 bases and the V segment lost 1 base, leaving 10 bases of the junction unmatched. Germline V CDR1 and CDR2: SGHRS, YFSETQ. This CDR3 spans 17 amino acids. The CDR3 is CASSLSRTGIRTDTQYF. The DNA of the CDR3 is TGCGCCAGCAGCTTGAGTAGGACAGGGATTAGGACAGATACGCAGTATTTT.

This clone was detected a few times. This chain uses TRBV6-5 with TRBJ1-4, with TRBD1 identical over 8 bases. Losses at the gene ends were 5 bases for V and 2 bases for J; bases not matched to a gene: 1. The CDR3 consists of 14 residues. Germline CDR1 reads MNHEY; CDR2 reads SVGAGI. The chain's CDR3 is CASSRQGTNEKLFF. CDR3 sequence (DNA): TGTGCCAGCAGTAGACAGGGGACTAATGAAAAACTGTTTTTT.

The DNA of the CDR3 is TGCGCCAGCAGCTTGGACGGGACAGTTAATTCACCCCTCCACTTT. It specifies CASSLDGTVNSPLHF. This chain joins TRBV5-1 and TRBJ1-6, with 7 bases aligning to TRBD1. V lost 0 bases and J lost 6; bases outside the gene matches: 3. CDR3 length: 15 amino acids. Looked up from germline, CDR1 is SGHRS and CDR2 is YFSETQ.

The chain combines TRBV4-2 with TRBJ1-1, with D maybe TRBD1 (6 bases). Trimming removed 2 bases at V and 1 base at J, with 8 bases between. The germline V gene encodes CDR1 LGHNA and CDR2 YNFKEQ. CDR3 length equals 14 residues. CDR3 nucleotide sequence: TGTGCCAGCAGCCAACCGGGACAGAACACTGAAGCTTTCTTT. Encoded protein: CASSQPGQNTEAFF.

V is TRBV7-8 and J is TRBJ1-1; 9 bases agree with TRBD1. The length of the CDR3 is 15 residues. Trimming at V came to 5 bases and at J to 1 base, leaving 5 bases not matched to a gene. CDR1 is SGHVS, CDR2 FQNEAQ, per germline. CDR3 in amino acids: CASSPQTGGNTEAFF. CDR3 in DNA: TGTGCCAGCAGCCCCCAGACAGGGGGGAACACTGAAGCTTTCTTT.

V usage is TRBV27 and J usage is TRBJ2-7; TRBD1 matches 8 bases. In germline, CDR1 is MNHEY, CDR2 SMNVEV (reference sequence). V lost 2 bases to trimming and J lost 5 bases; unmatched junction nucleotides: 23. CDR3 length equals 20 residues. The CDR3 DNA sequence: TGTGCCAGCAGTTTACTACCTGGGGGTCCCAGGGGGCGAGTGATCCACGAGCAGTACTTC. Encoded protein: CASSLLPGGPRGRVIHEQYF.

This chain links TRBV5-5 with TRBJ2-7; D is possibly TRBD1 (7 bases). This CDR3 is built from 14 residues. V was pared by 2 bases and J by 4 bases, with 13 bases between. Germline CDR1 SGHKS, CDR2 YYEKEE (reference sequence). CDR3 sequence (DNA): TGTGCCAGCAGCTTACGGACAGGACTATACGAGCAGTACTTC. Translating it yields CASSLRTGLYEQYF.

The J gene is TRBJ2-1, the V gene TRBV9; 7 nucleotides align to TRBD2. The CDR3 runs 14 residues. Trimming removed 4 bases from V and 8 bases from J; junction bases left unmatched: 9. Per germline, CDR1 SGDLS and CDR2 YYNGEE. CDR3 coding DNA: TGTGCCAGCAGCACCGGGACTACCCCCCATGAGCAGTTCTTC. Protein sequence: CASSTGTTPHEQFF. Supplemented by reference TRBV9 and TRBJ2-1, the full variable domain reads DSGVTQTPKHLITATGQRVTLRCSPRSGDLSVYWYQQSLDQGLQFLIQYYNGEERAKGNILERFSAQQFPDLHSELNLSSLELGDSALYFCASSTGTTPHEQFFGPGTRLTVL.

The rearrangement joins TRBV7-9 to TRBJ2-7, with TRBD2 matching 11 bases. Germline values: CDR1 SEHNR, CDR2 FQNEAQ (reference sequence). V was clipped by 1 base and J by 6 bases; unmatched bases: 14. This CDR3 spans 18 amino acids. CDR3 DNA: TGTGCCAGCAGCTTAGGACTAGCGGGACCCCAATCCTCTTCCGAGCAGTACTTC. Protein product: CASSLGLAGPQSSSEQYF.

The chain couples TRBV28 to TRBJ2-1; perhaps TRBD2 as D (5 bases). Trimming removed 4 bases at V and 7 bases at J, with 14 bases between. The CDR3 has 14 residues. The germline CDR1 and CDR2 sequences are MDHEN and SYDVKM. CDR3 DNA: TGTGCCAGCAGTTCCGGAGGTAGCGTTAATGAGCAGTTCTTC. It codes for CASSSGGSVNEQFF.

This rearrangement joins TRBV30 to TRBJ1-1; 11 positions agree with TRBD1. CDR3 size: 17 residues. The V segment lost 0 bases and the J segment 1 base; nucleotides outside the gene matches: 7. Germline CDR1 reads GTSNPN; CDR2 reads SVGIG (reference sequence). CDR3 protein: CAWSVRGQGARNTEAFF. The CDR3 bases are TGTGCCTGGAGTGTACGAGGACAGGGGGCCAGGAACACTGAAGCTTTCTTT.

The rearrangement uses TRBV28 and TRBJ2-2, with a tentative D call TRBD1 (7 bases). The CDR3 is 14 amino acids. The V end was cut by 5 bases, the J end by 3 bases, with 10 bases between. Looked up from germline, CDR1 is MDHEN and CDR2 is SYDVKM. The CDR3: CASSPGGYTGELFF. As DNA, the CDR3 is TGTGCCAGCAGTCCAGGGGGGTACACCGGGGAGCTGTTTTTT.

V is TRBV10-3 and J is TRBJ2-7; D ambiguous. Per germline, CDR1 ENHRY and CDR2 SYGVKD. This CDR3 is 13 amino acids long. V was trimmed by 3 bases and J by 7 bases, leaving 13 bases between them. The DNA of the CDR3 is TGTGCCATCAGTGACATCAAAACCGGGGAGCAGTACTTC. Translating it yields CAISDIKTGEQYF.

The chain links TRBV24-1 to TRBJ2-3; 9 bases align to TRBD2. The germline gives CDR1 KGHDR, CDR2 SFDVKD. The V segment lost 4 bases and the J segment 8 bases; nucleotides outside the gene matches: 9. The CDR3 runs 15 residues. CDR3 amino acids: CATSDAGTSSGTQYF. CDR3 in DNA: TGTGCCACCAGTGACGCCGGGACTAGCTCGGGTACGCAGTATTTT.

This chain joins TRBV3-1 (or the pseudogene TRBV3-2) and TRBJ2-7; weak D call: TRBD1 (6 bases). The V end lost 8 bases, the J end lost 0 bases, and 14 bases lay between the germline ends. The germline V gene encodes CDR1 LGHDT and CDR2 YNNKEL (reference sequence). The CDR3 length is 14 residues. The CDR3 reads CASAVTRGSYEQYF. DNA of the CDR3: TGTGCCAGCGCCGTTACCAGGGGCTCCTACGAGCAGTACTTC.

The chain recombines TRBV5-1 with TRBJ2-5; D is ambiguous. V shed 0 bases and J shed 5 bases, with 8 bases lying between them. The germline CDR1 and CDR2 sequences are SGHRS and YFSETQ. CDR3 length: 13 amino acids. The CDR3 coding sequence is TGCGCCAGCAGCTTGGGCGTCGGGGAGACCCAGTACTTC. This sequence encodes CASSLGVGETQYF.